Described below is a single T cell receptor (beta chain) sequence and its context. Trimming cost V 0 bases and J 6 bases, with 12 bases left between them. CDR3 length equals 15 residues. Germline V gives CDR1 MNHEY, CDR2 SVGAGI. Data came from immunoSEQ multiplex PCR; TCRdb stores just in-frame clones and leaves some out. The table has some 62,000 clones, about 80% seen once. This entry belongs to a study of siplizumab effects on memory and regulatory T cells. Sequenced sample: memory CD4+ T cells sorted from blood. The clonotype originates from a human donor in good health. This chain uses TRBV6-5 with TRBJ2-1; the D gene is possibly TRBD2 (6 bases). CDR3 nucleotides: TGTGCCAGCAGTTACTCGGGCCCAGCGGGCAATGAGCAGTTCTTC. Translation: CASSYSGPAGNEQFF.